The 15 T cell receptor beta chains below were found in one sample sequenced in a study of T cells in localized non-small cell lung cancer. TCRdb's table, derived via immunoSEQ multiplex PCR, lists solely in-frame clones and lacks some. Among several thousand clones listed, about 90% were seen once. The starting material was peripheral blood, obtained before any cancer treatment. The receptors were sampled from a female donor older than 55 with stage II squamous cell lung carcinoma.

The V call is TRBV9, the J call TRBJ2-5; maybe TRBD2 (6 bases). The germline V gene has CDR1 SGDLS and CDR2 YYNGEE. The CDR3 has 13 residues. Trimming shortened V by 4 bases and J by 5 bases, and 12 bases separated the two germline ends. The CDR3 coding sequence is TGTGCCAGCAGCCCGTCCCGGGGGGAGACCCAGTACTTC. Translated: CASSPSRGETQYF.

The V gene is TRBV29-1, the J gene TRBJ1-2; 7 bases fit TRBD1. Per the germline V gene, CDR1 is SQVTM and CDR2 is ANQGSEA. There are 15 residues in the CDR3. The junction had 8 bases not matched to a gene; V was cut back by 0 bases and J by 4 bases. CDR3 nucleotide sequence: TGCAGCGTTGAAGATTCTGCGGACAGGAGCTATGGCTACACCTTC. Residues: CSVEDSADRSYGYTF.

This chain joins TRBV4-2 and TRBJ1-2; a possible D gene is TRBD1 (6 bases). Germline V CDR1 and CDR2: LGHNA, YNFKEQ. V was trimmed by 6 bases and J by 2 bases, leaving 10 bases between them. The CDR3 consists of 13 residues. DNA of the CDR3: TGTGCCAGCAGTTTACAGGGAAACTATGGCTACACCTTC. Its translation: CASSLQGNYGYTF.

The V and J genes are TRBV19 and TRBJ1-2; 7 positions match TRBD1. The germline CDR1 and CDR2 sequences are LNHDA and SQIVND (reference sequence). V was clipped by 5 bases and J by 6 bases; unmatched bases: 12. The CDR3 is 15 amino acids. DNA of the CDR3: TGTGCCAGTAGTTCACTAAAAGGACAGGAGCATGGCTACACCTTC. Translated: CASSSLKGQEHGYTF.

The rearrangement uses TRBV6-4 and TRBJ2-1; no reliable D call. The length of the CDR3 is 16 residues. Germline V gives CDR1 MRHNA, CDR2 SNTAGT. The V end lost 4 bases, the J end lost 0 bases, and 13 bases lay between the germline ends. CDR3 amino acids: CASSVIAPSSYNEQFF. The CDR3 DNA is TGTGCCAGCAGTGTAATTGCGCCGAGCTCCTACAATGAGCAGTTCTTC.

This clone was counted a single time. The chain has TRBV4-1 and TRBJ2-7, with D possibly matching TRBD1 (5 bases). V lost 0 bases and J 3 bases, leaving 15 bases between the germline ends. The CDR3 is 16 residues long. Looked up from germline, CDR1 is MGHRA and CDR2 is YSYEKL. The CDR3 here is CASSQDTTASIYEQYF. The CDR3 DNA follows: TGCGCCAGCAGCCAAGATACGACAGCCTCCATCTACGAGCAGTACTTC.

The chain employs TRBV30 and TRBJ2-7; no clear D. In germline, CDR1 is GTSNPN, CDR2 SVGIG (reference sequence). Trimming cost V 0 bases and J 5 bases, with 11 bases left between them. The CDR3 length is 13 residues. The CDR3 DNA reads TGTGCCTGGAGTGTATTGGAAACAAACGAGCAGTACTTC. It specifies CAWSVLETNEQYF.

This chain connects TRBV4-1 to TRBJ2-1; 11 positions match TRBD2. Germline trimming cut 0 bases from V and 10 bases from J; bases unmatched to any gene: 11. In germline, CDR1 is MGHRA, CDR2 YSYEKL. CDR3 length: 17 residues. CDR3 sequence: CASSQDKGRLAGNEQFF. CDR3 in DNA: TGCGCCAGCAGCCAAGATAAGGGGAGACTAGCGGGAAACGAGCAGTTCTTC.

V is TRBV15 and J is TRBJ1-5, with unresolved D. CDR1 is LNHNV, CDR2 YYDKDF, per germline (reference sequence). Between the trimmed V and J ends, which lost 0 bases and 8 bases, there was a span of 8 bases. The length of the CDR3 is 13 residues. CDR3 DNA sequence: TGTGCCACCAGCAGAGATTTTGGGGAGCCCCAGCATTTT. This encodes CATSRDFGEPQHF. The full variable domain, rest sourced from reference TRBV15 and TRBJ1-5, is DAMVIQNPRYQVTQFGKPVTLSCSQTLNHNVMYWYQQKSSQAPKLLFHYYDKDFNNEADTPDNFQSRRPNTSFCFLDIRSPGLGDTAMYLCATSRDFGEPQHFGDGTRLSIL.

The CDR3 reads CASSLVSGAYNEQFF. CDR3 in DNA: TGCGCCAGCAGCTTGGTAAGCGGAGCCTACAATGAGCAGTTCTTC. The J gene is TRBJ2-1, the V gene TRBV5-1; D is possibly TRBD2 (5 bases). V lost 0 bases and J 2 bases, leaving 9 bases between the germline ends. The length of the CDR3 is 15 residues. The germline gives CDR1 SGHRS, CDR2 YFSETQ.

The chain combines TRBV18 with TRBJ1-1; D uncertain. Germline CDR1 KGHSH, CDR2 LQKENI. This CDR3 spans 13 amino acids. Trimming stripped 4 bases from V and 1 base from J, with 7 bases between. CDR3 sequence: CASSLAGNTEAFF. The CDR3 DNA reads as TGTGCCAGCTCACTAGCAGGGAACACTGAAGCTTTCTTT.

This clone has only a few counts. The rearrangement uses TRBV19 and TRBJ1-1; D is uncertain. Per germline, CDR1 LNHDA and CDR2 SQIVND (reference sequence). V lost 4 bases and J 7 bases, leaving 19 bases between the germline ends. The CDR3 sequence is 15 residues long. In nucleotides, the CDR3 is TGTGCCAGTAGTAGGTGGGAAGGGCCTGGGTATGAAGCTTTCTTT. Protein sequence: CASSRWEGPGYEAFF.

The chain has TRBV28 and TRBJ1-4, with D perhaps TRBD1 (6 bases). V lost 3 bases to trimming and J lost 8 bases, with 22 bases between them. Germline assignment: CDR1 MDHEN and CDR2 SYDVKM. This CDR3 spans 17 amino acids. CDR3 DNA sequence: TGTGCCAGCAGTTTCTTGTCATTAGGGGGGGAGGAGGAAAAACTGTTTTTT. Translation gives CASSFLSLGGEEEKLFF.

This clone was detected only once. This chain links TRBV7-8 with TRBJ1-5; D not certain. The CDR3 has 13 amino acids. The V gene lost 5 bases and the J gene lost 6 bases, with 11 bases spanning the gap. Germline V gene lookup returns CDR1 SGHVS and CDR2 FQNEAQ. CDR3 DNA sequence: TGTGCCAGCAGCCCCCAAAGGCCTCAGCCCCAGCATTTT. Its translation: CASSPQRPQPQHF.

This sequence joins TRBV10-1 and TRBJ1-5, with D perhaps matching TRBD1 (5 bases). V was clipped by 5 bases and J by 7 bases, with 24 bases between them. This CDR3 has 17 amino acids. Per germline, CDR1 WNHNN and CDR2 SYGVQD (reference sequence). For the CDR3, the DNA is TGCGCCAGCAGTCCCGAGCTGGGACGGAGCGTGGGGCAGCCCCAGCATTTT. Translated, it gives CASSPELGRSVGQPQHF.